Each of the 17 T cell receptor beta chains below was sequenced from the same sample in a study of blood T cell repertoires in COVID-19. Assay used: immunoSEQ multiplex PCR; TCRdb lists only in-frame clones, some missing. The sample holds roughly 140,000 clones, around four fifths seen once. Sequenced input: PBMCs or T cells enriched from blood (not recorded which). These receptors were taken from a woman between 40 and 50 years old who had recovered from COVID-19.

The V gene is TRBV2, the J gene TRBJ2-1; 13 positions match TRBD2. The V segment lost 1 base and the J segment 9 bases; nucleotides outside the gene matches: 9. CDR1 is SNHLY and CDR2 is FYNNEI in the germline V gene. The CDR3 consists of 17 residues. CDR3: CASSEEAGLAGEVEQFF. In nucleotides, the CDR3 is TGTGCCAGCAGTGAAGAGGCCGGACTAGCGGGAGAAGTTGAGCAGTTCTTC.

The chain links TRBV7-9 to TRBJ1-1; no clear D. Deletions cut 6 bases from V and 5 bases from J, with 10 bases between. Germline CDR1 SEHNR, CDR2 FQNEAQ (reference sequence). There are 12 residues in the CDR3. The CDR3 region is CASSPVRTEAFF. The CDR3 DNA is TGTGCCAGCAGTCCCGTGAGGACTGAAGCTTTCTTT.

The chain links TRBV9 to TRBJ1-3, with D unresolved. The CDR3 loop spans 14 amino acids. V dropped 2 bases and J dropped 2 bases, with 8 bases sitting between them. The germline V gene encodes CDR1 SGDLS and CDR2 YYNGEE. The CDR3 DNA is TGTGCCAGCAGCGTCTCCGGGGCTGGAAACACCATATATTTT. This gives the protein CASSVSGAGNTIYF.

The V and J genes are TRBV6-5 and TRBJ1-5, with TRBD1 as a possible D gene (6 bases). The V gene's germline CDR1 is MNHEY and CDR2 SVGAGI. The CDR3 runs 13 residues. V lost 6 bases and J 5 bases, leaving 11 bases between the germline ends. This CDR3 is CASSQDSDQPQHF. The DNA of the CDR3 is TGTGCCAGCAGCCAGGACAGTGATCAGCCCCAGCATTTT.

The chain joins TRBV27 to TRBJ2-1; 7 bases align to TRBD2. This CDR3 spans 15 amino acids. V lost 2 bases to trimming and J lost 4 bases; unmatched junction nucleotides: 5. CDR1 and CDR2 from the germline V gene are MNHEY and SMNVEV (reference sequence). CDR3 amino acids: CASSLGGLVYNEQFF. The CDR3 DNA reads TGTGCCAGCAGTTTAGGAGGACTAGTTTACAATGAGCAGTTCTTC.

This clone has a handful of counts. The chain recombines TRBV12-3 or TRBV12-4 with TRBJ2-1; the D is unclear. Trimming left V 3 bases short and J 9 bases short, with 9 bases between. CDR3 length equals 12 residues. CDR3 protein: CASSFEATEQFF. CDR3 DNA sequence: TGTGCCAGCAGTTTTGAGGCGACTGAGCAGTTCTTC.

This rearrangement joins TRBV5-4 to TRBJ1-2; 8 bases are shared with TRBD1. After removal of 4 bases from V and 10 bases from J, the junction contained 9 bases not matched to a gene. This CDR3 is 13 amino acids long. Germline V CDR1 and CDR2: SGHNT, YYREEE (reference sequence). Written as DNA, the CDR3 is TGTGCCAGCAGCCCACAGGGGGATGGCACCTACACCTTC. Its protein product is CASSPQGDGTYTF.

This clone was seen many times. The rearrangement joins TRBV11-2 to TRBJ2-7, with 10 bases lining up with TRBD1. Germline lookup yields CDR1 SGHAT and CDR2 FQNNGV. The V and J ends lost 1 base and 9 bases, in that order; junction bases with no gene match: 9. This CDR3 contains 15 residues. The CDR3 bases are TGTGCCAGCAGCTTAGCCGGGACAGGGGCCGCCGCGCAGTACTTC. Encoded protein: CASSLAGTGAAAQYF.

The CDR3 protein is CASSQGPSGGPRETQYF. CDR3 DNA sequence: TGTGCCAGCAGCCAAGGGCCTAGCGGGGGGCCCCGGGAGACCCAGTACTTC. The chain joins TRBV3-1 (or the pseudogene TRBV3-2) to TRBJ2-5; TRBD2 matches 11 bases. Looked up from germline, CDR1 is LGHDT and CDR2 is YNNKEL (reference sequence). V lost 1 base and J lost 5; bases outside the gene matches: 9. The CDR3 is 17 amino acids.

The chain is built from TRBV12-3 or TRBV12-4 and TRBJ1-1; unclear D gene. The V end lost 8 bases, the J end lost 2 bases, and 6 bases lay between the germline ends. This CDR3 is 11 amino acids long. This chain's CDR3 is CASGDNTEAFF. Here the CDR3 DNA reads TGTGCCAGCGGAGATAACACTGAAGCTTTCTTT.

This clone turned up a few times. The chain combines TRBV7-8 with TRBJ2-3; perhaps TRBD1 as D (6 bases). Germline V gene sequence: CDR1 SGHVS, CDR2 FQNEAQ. Trimming shortened V by 10 bases and J by 6 bases, and 17 bases separated the two germline ends. This CDR3 is 13 amino acids long. The CDR3 region has the DNA TGTGCCACCTTAGACAGGCAATACGATACGCAGTATTTT. Its protein is CATLDRQYDTQYF.

This chain connects TRBV5-4 to TRBJ1-1, with 10 bases that match TRBD1. Germline CDR1 SGHNT, CDR2 YYREEE (reference sequence). The CDR3 extends over 14 amino acids. The junction had 4 bases not matched to a gene; V was cut back by 4 bases and J by 4 bases. This CDR3 reads CASSRGQGVTEAFF. As DNA, the CDR3 is TGTGCCAGCAGCAGAGGACAGGGGGTCACTGAAGCTTTCTTT.

The V and J genes are TRBV29-1 and TRBJ1-5, with 8 bases that match TRBD1. V shed 0 bases, J shed 6 bases, and the junction held 4 bases outside the gene matches. The CDR3 extends over 14 amino acids. Per the germline V gene, CDR1 is SQVTM and CDR2 is ANQGSEA. The CDR3 protein is CSVEEGTGGQPQHF. CDR3 sequence (DNA): TGCAGCGTTGAAGAAGGTACAGGGGGTCAGCCCCAGCATTTT.

The chain joins TRBV6-5 to TRBJ1-3; unclear D gene. CDR3 size: 13 residues. Trimming pared 6 bases from V and 3 bases from J, leaving 9 bases between. CDR1 and CDR2 from the germline V gene are MNHEY and SVGAGI. CDR3 in amino acids: CASRPAVGNTIYF. CDR3 bases: TGTGCCAGCAGGCCGGCGGTTGGAAACACCATATATTTT.

Points on this clone: Other nucleotide sequences in the sample specify the same CDR3. V and J are TRBV18 and TRBJ2-1, with 11 bases aligning to TRBD2. Trimming removed 0 bases from V and 2 bases from J; junction bases left unmatched: 3. The V gene's germline CDR1 is KGHSH and CDR2 LQKENI. CDR3 length: 17 residues. The CDR3 here is CASSPPLAGGTYNEQFF. The DNA of the CDR3 is TGTGCCAGCTCACCACCCTTAGCGGGGGGGACCTACAATGAGCAGTTCTTC.

This clone occurred a few times. This sequence joins TRBV18 and TRBJ2-1; TRBD2 agrees at 10 bases. CDR3 size: 16 residues. V lost 2 bases to trimming and J lost 7 bases; unmatched junction nucleotides: 8. CDR1 is KGHSH and CDR2 is LQKENI in the germline V gene. The CDR3 reads CASSPESSGGVNEQFF. CDR3 nucleotides: TGTGCCAGCTCACCAGAGTCCAGCGGGGGGGTTAATGAGCAGTTCTTC.

The V gene is TRBV5-5, the J gene TRBJ1-2; D may be TRBD1 (5 bases). The germline CDR1 and CDR2 sequences are SGHKS and YYEKEE (reference sequence). V was cut by 2 bases and J by 1 base, with 12 bases left in between. This CDR3 contains 15 residues. DNA of the CDR3: TGTGCCAGCAGCTTTTGGGACGGGAGTAACTATGGCTACACCTTC. As protein: CASSFWDGSNYGYTF.